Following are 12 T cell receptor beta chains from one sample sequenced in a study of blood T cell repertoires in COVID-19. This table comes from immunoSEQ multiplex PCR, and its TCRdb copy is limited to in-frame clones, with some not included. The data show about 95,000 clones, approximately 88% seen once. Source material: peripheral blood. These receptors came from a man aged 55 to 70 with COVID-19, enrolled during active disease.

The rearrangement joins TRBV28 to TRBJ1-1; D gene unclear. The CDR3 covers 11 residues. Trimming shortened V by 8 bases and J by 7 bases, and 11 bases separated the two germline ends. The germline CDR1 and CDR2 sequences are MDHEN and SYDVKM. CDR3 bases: TGTGCCAGCGCCTACTTCGGTGAAGCTTTCTTT. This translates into CASAYFGEAFF.

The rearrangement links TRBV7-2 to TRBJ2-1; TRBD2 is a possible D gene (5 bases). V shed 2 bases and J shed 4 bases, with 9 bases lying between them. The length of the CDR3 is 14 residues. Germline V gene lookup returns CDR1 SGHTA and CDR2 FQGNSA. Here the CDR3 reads CASSLTRVYNEQFF. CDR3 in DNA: TGTGCCAGCAGCTTAACGCGGGTTTACAATGAGCAGTTCTTC.

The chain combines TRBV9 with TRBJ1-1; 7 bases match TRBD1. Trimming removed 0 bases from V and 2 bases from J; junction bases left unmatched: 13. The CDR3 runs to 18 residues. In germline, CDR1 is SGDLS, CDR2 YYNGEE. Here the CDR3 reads CASSVALQGPVGNTEAFF. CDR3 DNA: TGTGCCAGCAGCGTAGCCCTACAGGGGCCAGTTGGTAACACTGAAGCTTTCTTT. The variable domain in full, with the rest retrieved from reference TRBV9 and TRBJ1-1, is DSGVTQTPKHLITATGQRVTLRCSPRSGDLSVYWYQQSLDQGLQFLIQYYNGEERAKGNILERFSAQQFPDLHSELNLSSLELGDSALYFCASSVALQGPVGNTEAFFGQGTRLTVV.

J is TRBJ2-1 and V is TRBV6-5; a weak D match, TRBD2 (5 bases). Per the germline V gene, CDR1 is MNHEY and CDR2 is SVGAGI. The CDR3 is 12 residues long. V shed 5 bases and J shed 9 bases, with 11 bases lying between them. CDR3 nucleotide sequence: TGTGCCAGCAGTCCCACCCGGGGTGAGCAGTTCTTC. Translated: CASSPTRGEQFF.

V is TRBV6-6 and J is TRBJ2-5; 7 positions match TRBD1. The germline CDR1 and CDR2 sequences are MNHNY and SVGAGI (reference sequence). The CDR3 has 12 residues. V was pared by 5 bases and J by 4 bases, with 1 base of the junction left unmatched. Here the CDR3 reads CASSPGGETQYF. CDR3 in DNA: TGTGCCAGCAGTCCAGGGGGAGAGACCCAGTACTTC.

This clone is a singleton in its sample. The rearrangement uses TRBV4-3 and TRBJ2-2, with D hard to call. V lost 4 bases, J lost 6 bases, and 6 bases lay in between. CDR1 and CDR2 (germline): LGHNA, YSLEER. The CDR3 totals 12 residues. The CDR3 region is CASSLLPGELFF. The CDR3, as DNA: TGCGCCAGCAGCCTCCTCCCCGGGGAGCTGTTTTTT.

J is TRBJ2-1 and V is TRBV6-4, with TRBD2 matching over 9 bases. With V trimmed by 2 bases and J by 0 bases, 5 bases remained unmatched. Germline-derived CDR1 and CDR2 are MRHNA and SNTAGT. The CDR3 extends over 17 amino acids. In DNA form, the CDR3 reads TGTGCCAGCAGTGACCTAGCGGGGTCAAGCTCCTACAATGAGCAGTTCTTC. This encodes CASSDLAGSSSYNEQFF.

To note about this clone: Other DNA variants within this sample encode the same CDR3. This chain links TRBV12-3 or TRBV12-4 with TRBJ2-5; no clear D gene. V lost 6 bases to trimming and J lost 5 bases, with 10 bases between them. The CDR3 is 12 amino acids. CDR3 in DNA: TGTGCCAGCAGCTTGTCGGGTGAGACCCAGTACTTC. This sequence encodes CASSLSGETQYF.

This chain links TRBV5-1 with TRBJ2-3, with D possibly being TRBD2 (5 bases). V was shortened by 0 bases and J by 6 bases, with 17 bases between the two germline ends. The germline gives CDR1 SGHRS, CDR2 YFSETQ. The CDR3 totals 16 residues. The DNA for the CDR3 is TGCGCCAGCAGCTTGGGATCAGTGGCAGGCGGGGATACGCAGTATTTT. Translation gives CASSLGSVAGGDTQYF.

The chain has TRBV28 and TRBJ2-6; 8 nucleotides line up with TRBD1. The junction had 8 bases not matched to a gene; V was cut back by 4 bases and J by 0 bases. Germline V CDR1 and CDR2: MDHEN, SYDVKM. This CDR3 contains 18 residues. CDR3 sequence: CASSYRDRRNSGANVLTF. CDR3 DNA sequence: TGTGCCAGCAGTTACAGGGACAGGCGCAACTCTGGGGCCAACGTCCTGACTTTC.

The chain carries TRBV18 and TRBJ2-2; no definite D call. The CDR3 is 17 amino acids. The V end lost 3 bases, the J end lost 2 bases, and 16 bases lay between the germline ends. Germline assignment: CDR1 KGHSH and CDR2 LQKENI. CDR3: CASSPYSPLSNTGELFF. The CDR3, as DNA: TGTGCCAGCTCACCTTATAGCCCCCTTTCTAACACCGGGGAGCTGTTTTTT.

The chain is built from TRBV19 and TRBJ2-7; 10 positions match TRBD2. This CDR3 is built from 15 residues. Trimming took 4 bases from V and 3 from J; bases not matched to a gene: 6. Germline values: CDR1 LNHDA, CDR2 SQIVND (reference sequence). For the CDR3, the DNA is TGTGCCAGTAGTACGGGACTAGCGTGGGACTACGAGCAGTACTTC. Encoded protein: CASSTGLAWDYEQYF.